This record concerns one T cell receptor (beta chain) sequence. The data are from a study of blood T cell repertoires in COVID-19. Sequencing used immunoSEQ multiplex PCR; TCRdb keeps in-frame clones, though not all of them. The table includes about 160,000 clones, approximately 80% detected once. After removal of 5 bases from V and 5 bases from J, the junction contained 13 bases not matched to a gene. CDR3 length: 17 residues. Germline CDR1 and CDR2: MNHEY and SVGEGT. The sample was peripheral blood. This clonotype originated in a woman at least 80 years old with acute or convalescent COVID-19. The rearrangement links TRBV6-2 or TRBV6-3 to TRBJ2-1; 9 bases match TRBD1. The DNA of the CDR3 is TGTGCCAGCAGTCGTAGATCCGGGACAGGGACGCACAATGAGCAGTTCTTC. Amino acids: CASSRRSGTGTHNEQFF.